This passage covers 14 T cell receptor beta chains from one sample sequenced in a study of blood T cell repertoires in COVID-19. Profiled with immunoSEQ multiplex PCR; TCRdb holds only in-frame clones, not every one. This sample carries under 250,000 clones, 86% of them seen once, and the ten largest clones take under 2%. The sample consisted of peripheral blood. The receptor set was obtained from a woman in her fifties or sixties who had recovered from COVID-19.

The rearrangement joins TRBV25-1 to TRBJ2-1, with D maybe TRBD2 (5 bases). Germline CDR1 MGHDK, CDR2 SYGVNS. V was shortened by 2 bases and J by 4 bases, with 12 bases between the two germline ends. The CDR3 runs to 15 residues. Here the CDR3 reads CASSETPSGYNEQFF. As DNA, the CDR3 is TGTGCCAGCAGTGAAACTCCTTCGGGATACAATGAGCAGTTCTTC. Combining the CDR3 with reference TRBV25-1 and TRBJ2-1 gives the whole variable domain EADIYQTPRYLVIGTGKKITLECSQTMGHDKMYWYQQDPGMELHLIHYSYGVNSTEKGDLSSESTVSRIRTEHFPLTLESARPSHTSQYLCASSETPSGYNEQFFGPGTRLTVL.

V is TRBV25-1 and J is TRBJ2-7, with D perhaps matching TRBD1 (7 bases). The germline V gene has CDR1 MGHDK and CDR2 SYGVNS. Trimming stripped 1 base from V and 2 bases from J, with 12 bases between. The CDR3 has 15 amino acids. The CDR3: CASSESGRGAYEQYF. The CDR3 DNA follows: TGTGCCAGCAGTGAATCGGGCAGGGGGGCCTACGAGCAGTACTTC.

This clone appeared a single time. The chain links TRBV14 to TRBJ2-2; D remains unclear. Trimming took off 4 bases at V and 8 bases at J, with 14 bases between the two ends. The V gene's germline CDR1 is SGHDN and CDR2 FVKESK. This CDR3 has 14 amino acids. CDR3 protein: CASSPVTATGELFF. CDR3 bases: TGTGCCAGCAGCCCAGTTACAGCAACGGGGGAGCTGTTTTTT.

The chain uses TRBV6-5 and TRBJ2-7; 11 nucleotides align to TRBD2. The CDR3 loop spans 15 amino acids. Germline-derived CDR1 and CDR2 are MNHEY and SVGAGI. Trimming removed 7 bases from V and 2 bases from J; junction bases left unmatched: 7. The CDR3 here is CASTQATSGAYEQYF. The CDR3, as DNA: TGTGCCAGCACTCAGGCGACTAGCGGGGCCTACGAGCAGTACTTC.

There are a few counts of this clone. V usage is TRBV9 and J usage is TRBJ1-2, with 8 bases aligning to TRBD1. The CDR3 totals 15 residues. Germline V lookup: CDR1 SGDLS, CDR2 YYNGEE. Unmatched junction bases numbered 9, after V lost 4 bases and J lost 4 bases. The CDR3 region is CASSSRGLGSYGYTF. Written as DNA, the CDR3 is TGTGCCAGCAGCTCCAGGGGGCTAGGGAGCTATGGCTACACCTTC.

CDR3 nucleotides: TGTGCCAGCAGCGTGGCGGGGGGGCCGCAGACCCAGTACTTC. Translated, it gives CASSVAGGPQTQYF. The chain uses TRBV5-5 and TRBJ2-5, with 9 bases fitting TRBD2. J gave up 6 bases and V 4 bases, and 7 bases lay outside the gene matches. Germline V lookup: CDR1 SGHKS, CDR2 YYEKEE (reference sequence). The CDR3 is made up of 14 amino acids.

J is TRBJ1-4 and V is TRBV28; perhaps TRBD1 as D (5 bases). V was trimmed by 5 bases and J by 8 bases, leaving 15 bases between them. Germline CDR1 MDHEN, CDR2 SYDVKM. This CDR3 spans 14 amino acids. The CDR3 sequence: CASSQTDRWEKLFF. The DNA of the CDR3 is TGTGCCAGCAGTCAGACAGACCGGTGGGAAAAACTGTTTTTT.

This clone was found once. The CDR3 DNA reads TGTGCCAGCAGCGTACAGGGGGCATTGGGAGAGACCCAGTACTTC. It yields the protein CASSVQGALGETQYF. This chain joins TRBV7-2 and TRBJ2-5; 9 nucleotides agree with TRBD1. The CDR3 contains 15 residues. The V segment lost 5 bases and the J segment 4 bases; nucleotides outside the gene matches: 8. The germline V gene has CDR1 SGHTA and CDR2 FQGNSA.

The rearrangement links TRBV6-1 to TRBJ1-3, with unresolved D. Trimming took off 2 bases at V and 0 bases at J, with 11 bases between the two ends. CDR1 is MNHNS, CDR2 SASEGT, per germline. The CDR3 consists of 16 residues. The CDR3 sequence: CASSELRLSSGNTIYF. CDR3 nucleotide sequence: TGTGCCAGCAGTGAACTCAGGCTCAGCTCTGGAAACACCATATATTTT.

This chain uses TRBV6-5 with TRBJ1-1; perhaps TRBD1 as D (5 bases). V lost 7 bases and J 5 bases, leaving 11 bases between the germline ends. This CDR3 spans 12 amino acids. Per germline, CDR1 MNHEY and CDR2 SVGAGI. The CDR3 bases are TGTGCCAGCACCCGTGGGGGGACTGAAGCTTTCTTT. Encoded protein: CASTRGGTEAFF.

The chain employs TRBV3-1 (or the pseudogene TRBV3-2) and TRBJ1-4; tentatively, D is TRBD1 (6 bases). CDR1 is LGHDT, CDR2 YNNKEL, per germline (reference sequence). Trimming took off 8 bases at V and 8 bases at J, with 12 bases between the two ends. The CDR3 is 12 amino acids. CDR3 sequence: CASHCGQEKLFF. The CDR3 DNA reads TGTGCCAGCCACTGCGGACAGGAAAAACTGTTTTTT.

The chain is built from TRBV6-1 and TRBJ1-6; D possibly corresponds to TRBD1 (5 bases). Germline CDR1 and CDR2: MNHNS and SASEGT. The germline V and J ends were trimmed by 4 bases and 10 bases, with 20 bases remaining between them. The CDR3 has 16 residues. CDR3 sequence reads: CASSGGVGAVGSPLHF. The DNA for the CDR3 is TGTGCCAGCAGTGGGGGGGTTGGGGCGGTGGGATCACCCCTCCACTTT.

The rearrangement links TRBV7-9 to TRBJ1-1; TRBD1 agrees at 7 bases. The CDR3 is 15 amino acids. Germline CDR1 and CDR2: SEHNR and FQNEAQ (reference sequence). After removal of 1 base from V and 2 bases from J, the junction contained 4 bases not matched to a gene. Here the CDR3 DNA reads TGTGCCAGCAGCTTAGTCCAGGGGGTCAACACTGAAGCTTTCTTT. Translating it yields CASSLVQGVNTEAFF.

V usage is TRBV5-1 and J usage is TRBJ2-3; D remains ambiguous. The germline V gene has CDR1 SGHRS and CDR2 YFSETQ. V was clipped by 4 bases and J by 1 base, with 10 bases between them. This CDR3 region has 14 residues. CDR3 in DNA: TGCGCCAGCAGCCCGAGTTCGGGCACAGATACGCAGTATTTT. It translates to CASSPSSGTDTQYF.